Each of the 14 T cell receptor beta chains below was sequenced from the same sample in a study of sequential checkpoint blockade in melanoma. Treatment of the sample: randomized to nivolumab then ipilimumab (arm A) or the reverse (arm B). TCRdb's table, derived via immunoSEQ multiplex PCR, lists solely in-frame clones and lacks some. The sample holds 25,000 to 30,000 clones, about 83% seen once. The material sequenced was CD8+ T cells sorted from blood (inferred from file names), taken from a patient given nivolumab and ipilimumab in sequence. The receptor source for this set is a human donor with melanoma.

The chain employs TRBV2 and TRBJ1-1; 8 nucleotides match TRBD1. The CDR3 length is 14 residues. V was pared by 5 bases and J by 5 bases, with 7 bases of the junction left unmatched. Looked up from germline, CDR1 is SNHLY and CDR2 is FYNNEI. The CDR3 region is CASSPGGPSTEAFF. In DNA, the CDR3 is TGTGCCAGCAGTCCAGGGGGCCCGAGTACTGAAGCTTTCTTT.

V is TRBV15 and J is TRBJ2-5; 9 nucleotides match TRBD2. The V gene end was trimmed by 4 bases and the J gene end by 2 bases; junction bases not matched to a gene: 5. CDR3 size: 15 residues. Per germline, CDR1 LNHNV and CDR2 YYDKDF (reference sequence). For the CDR3, the DNA is TGTGCCACCAGCACTGGACTAGCGACACAAGAGACCCAGTACTTC. It yields the protein CATSTGLATQETQYF. Full variable domain (remainder filled in from reference TRBV15 and TRBJ2-5): DAMVIQNPRYQVTQFGKPVTLSCSQTLNHNVMYWYQQKSSQAPKLLFHYYDKDFNNEADTPDNFQSRRPNTSFCFLDIRSPGLGDTAMYLCATSTGLATQETQYFGPGTRLLVL.

This clone is a singleton in its sample. V and J are TRBV11-2 and TRBJ2-1; TRBD2 might be the D (5 bases). CDR3 length: 16 residues. CDR1 and CDR2 (germline): SGHAT, FQNNGV. V dropped 1 base and J dropped 4 bases, with 14 bases sitting between them. CDR3 protein: CASSLGGYDGYNEQFF. CDR3 DNA sequence: TGTGCCAGCAGCTTAGGAGGGTACGACGGATACAATGAGCAGTTCTTC.

The CDR3 DNA follows: TGCGCCAGCAGCCAAGATATAAGGACAGGGGCCATACCCGTAGCCAAAAACATTCAGTACTTC. Residues: CASSQDIRTGAIPVAKNIQYF. The chain combines TRBV4-1 with TRBJ2-4, with 9 bases matching TRBD1. This CDR3 has 21 amino acids. Germline CDR1 and CDR2: MGHRA and YSYEKL. Losses at the gene ends were 0 bases for V and 0 bases for J; bases not matched to a gene: 15.

This clone was recorded a few times. The chain is built from TRBV10-3 and TRBJ2-7, with 12 bases that match TRBD1. Per the germline V gene, CDR1 is ENHRY and CDR2 is SYGVKD. V lost 2 bases, J lost 0 bases, and 2 bases stayed unmatched. The CDR3 has 16 residues. The CDR3 here is CAISEGTGGVSYEQYF. In DNA, the CDR3 is TGTGCCATCAGTGAGGGGACAGGGGGCGTCTCCTACGAGCAGTACTTC.

In its sample, this clone was seen once. The V gene is TRBV4-3, the J gene TRBJ2-7; 10 bases are a match to TRBD2. The junction had 2 bases not matched to a gene; V was cut back by 0 bases and J by 3 bases. The CDR3 totals 15 residues. Germline assignment: CDR1 LGHNA and CDR2 YSLEER. The CDR3 sequence is CASSQELAGDYEQYF. The DNA for the CDR3 is TGCGCCAGCAGCCAAGAGCTAGCGGGAGACTACGAGCAGTACTTC.

This clone was seen just once. The chain employs TRBV9 and TRBJ2-1; a weak D match, TRBD1 (5 bases). V was cut by 0 bases and J by 0 bases, with 7 bases left in between. Germline CDR1 reads SGDLS; CDR2 reads YYNGEE. The CDR3 loop spans 15 amino acids. The CDR3 DNA is TGTGCCAGCAGCGTAGAGGACAACTCCTACAATGAGCAGTTCTTC. Amino acid sequence: CASSVEDNSYNEQFF. Combining the CDR3 with reference TRBV9 and TRBJ2-1 gives the whole variable domain DSGVTQTPKHLITATGQRVTLRCSPRSGDLSVYWYQQSLDQGLQFLIQYYNGEERAKGNILERFSAQQFPDLHSELNLSSLELGDSALYFCASSVEDNSYNEQFFGPGTRLTVL.

The chain carries TRBV6-6 and TRBJ1-2; the D gene is possibly TRBD1 (5 bases). CDR3 size: 14 residues. Germline CDR1 reads MNHNY; CDR2 reads SVGAGI (reference sequence). V shed 5 bases and J shed 6 bases, with 16 bases lying between them. As DNA, the CDR3 is TGTGCCAGCAGTATCTCGGGACTCAGGGATGGCTACACCTTC. This codes for CASSISGLRDGYTF.

The DNA of the CDR3 is TGTGCTAGTGGTTTGGGGCAGGGGTACGAGCAGTACTTC. Its protein product is CASGLGQGYEQYF. The chain employs TRBV12-5 and TRBJ2-7; D perhaps matches TRBD1 (6 bases). Germline V lookup: CDR1 LGHNT, CDR2 FRNRAP. V dropped 1 base and J dropped 4 bases, with 8 bases sitting between them. The CDR3 runs to 13 residues.

The V gene is TRBV28, the J gene TRBJ2-7; possibly TRBD2 for D (5 bases). Per the germline V gene, CDR1 is MDHEN and CDR2 is SYDVKM. Trimming pared 7 bases from V and 7 bases from J, leaving 17 bases between. This CDR3 has 13 residues. The CDR3 spells CASTLRRHEEQYF. In DNA, the CDR3 is TGTGCCAGCACCCTCAGGAGGCATGAGGAGCAGTACTTC. Variable domain in full (rest from reference TRBV28 and TRBJ2-7): DVKVTQSSRYLVKRTGEKVFLECVQDMDHENMFWYRQDPGLGLRLIYFSYDVKMKEKGDIPEGYSVSREKKERFSLILESASTNQTSMYLCASTLRRHEEQYFGPGTRLTVT.

V and J are TRBV7-2 and TRBJ1-2, with D maybe TRBD1 (5 bases). The germline V and J ends were trimmed by 0 bases and 3 bases, with 8 bases remaining between them. The CDR3 consists of 14 residues. Germline V gives CDR1 SGHTA, CDR2 FQGNSA. CDR3: CASSLAPGDYGYTF. DNA for the CDR3: TGTGCCAGCAGCTTAGCGCCGGGGGACTATGGCTACACCTTC.

The CDR3: CASSTNPARFPEAFF. Here the CDR3 DNA reads TGTGCCAGCAGCACTAACCCCGCAAGATTCCCTGAAGCTTTCTTT. V and J are TRBV7-9 and TRBJ1-1, with D unclear. This CDR3 is built from 15 residues. Germline assignment: CDR1 SEHNR and CDR2 FQNEAQ (reference sequence). Trimming left V 5 bases short and J 6 bases short, with 19 bases between. Drawing the rest from reference TRBV7-9 and TRBJ1-1, the complete variable domain is DTGVSQNPRHKITKRGQNVTFRCDPISEHNRLYWYRQTLGQGPEFLTYFQNEAQLEKSRLLSDRFSAERPKGSFSTLEIQRTEQGDSAMYLCASSTNPARFPEAFFGQGTRLTVV.

The CDR3 region has the DNA TGTGCCAGCAGCTTAGCGGGACAACCCTACGAGCAGTACTTC. It translates to CASSLAGQPYEQYF. The chain employs TRBV7-2 and TRBJ2-7; the D gene is possibly TRBD1 (6 bases). V was cut by 0 bases and J by 2 bases, with 8 bases left in between. Germline V gene lookup returns CDR1 SGHTA and CDR2 FQGNSA. This CDR3 region has 14 residues. The full variable domain, completed using reference TRBV7-2 and TRBJ2-7, is GAGVSQSPSNKVTEKGKDVELRCDPISGHTALYWYRQSLGQGLEFLIYFQGNSAPDKSGLPSDRFSAERTGGSVSTLTIQRTQQEDSAVYLCASSLAGQPYEQYFGPGTRLTVT.

The CDR3 region is CASSSASGRPPRDEQYF. In nucleotides, the CDR3 is TGCGCCAGCAGCTCCGCCAGTGGCAGGCCCCCACGGGATGAGCAGTACTTC. This chain links TRBV5-1 with TRBJ2-7; tentative D call: TRBD2 (5 bases). The CDR3 length is 17 residues. Germline lookup yields CDR1 SGHRS and CDR2 YFSETQ. V lost 3 bases and J lost 7, with 26 bases in between.